The 29 T cell receptor beta chains below were found in one sample sequenced in a study of T-cell memory formation after mild COVID-19. TCRdb fed the 5' RACE reads into MiXCR, producing one record per CDR3 protein. The sample lists about 210,000 distinct CDR3 sequences, 8% to 11% seen once, with under 3.5% in the top ten. The specimen was PBMCs or a T cell subset sorted from them (not recorded which). Receptors were obtained from a man aged 18 to 29 who had mild COVID-19 (a few samples of this study predate the infection). Cell type and time point are not known.

This clonotype was counted many times. The chain recombines TRBV12-3 or TRBV12-4 with TRBJ1-5; D unclear. V lost 3 bases and J 0 bases, leaving 6 bases between the germline ends. This CDR3 comprises 14 residues. CDR3 sequence (DNA): TGTGCCAGCAGTTTCGACCTTAGCAATCAGCCCCAGCATTTT. Translated, it gives CASSFDLSNQPQHF.

The J gene is TRBJ2-1, the V gene TRBV20-1; 8 nucleotides align to TRBD2. Germline CDR1 reads DFQATT; CDR2 reads SNEGSKA (reference sequence). The CDR3 consists of 14 residues. CDR3 nucleotide sequence: TGCAGCGCCTCCTCGGGACTAGTCATCAATGAGCAGTTCTTC. It is translated as CSASSGLVINEQFF.

V and J are TRBV6-5 and TRBJ2-2; D possibly corresponds to TRBD2 (5 bases). V lost 6 bases and J lost 3, with 17 bases in between. CDR1 is MNHEY, CDR2 SVGAGI, per germline. The CDR3 is 16 residues long. The CDR3 DNA is TGTGCCAGCAGCCTACAGCGGAGCTGGTACACCGGGGAGCTGTTTTTT. Encoded protein: CASSLQRSWYTGELFF.

This clonotype was picked up a small number of times. The chain recombines TRBV7-2 with TRBJ2-3; D uncertain. This CDR3 region has 13 residues. Germline V gene sequence: CDR1 SGHTA, CDR2 FQGNSA. V shed 4 bases and J shed 2 bases, with 7 bases lying between them. Here the CDR3 reads CASSSSLTDTQYF. The DNA for the CDR3 is TGTGCCAGCAGCTCGAGTCTCACAGATACGCAGTATTTT. The full variable domain, its missing parts supplied by reference TRBV7-2 and TRBJ2-3, is GAGVSQSPSNKVTEKGKDVELRCDPISGHTALYWYRQSLGQGLEFLIYFQGNSAPDKSGLPSDRFSAERTGGSVSTLTIQRTQQEDSAVYLCASSSSLTDTQYFGPGTRLTVL.

This clonotype occurred a few times. This rearrangement joins TRBV19 to TRBJ2-1, with 9 bases matching TRBD1. CDR1 is LNHDA, CDR2 SQIVND, per germline (reference sequence). V was pared by 5 bases and J by 9 bases, with 5 bases of the junction left unmatched. CDR3 length: 13 amino acids. CDR3 bases: TGTGCCAGTAGTCGGACAGGGGTCTCTGAGCAGTTCTTC. Translating gives CASSRTGVSEQFF.

The chain combines TRBV11-1 with TRBJ2-5; 9 positions match TRBD1. This CDR3 spans 15 amino acids. Germline CDR1 is SGHAT and CDR2 is FQDESV (reference sequence). The V and J ends lost 4 bases and 3 bases, in that order; junction bases with no gene match: 6. CDR3 in DNA: TGTGCCAGCAGCTGGTCCGGGACAGGGAAAGAGACCCAGTACTTC. Residues: CASSWSGTGKETQYF.

The chain couples TRBV20-1 to TRBJ2-5; D is possibly TRBD1 or TRBD2 (5 bases each). The CDR3 loop spans 14 amino acids. The germline V gene has CDR1 DFQATT and CDR2 SNEGSKA (reference sequence). The V end lost 3 bases, the J end lost 1 base, and 12 bases lay between the germline ends. The CDR3 reads CSARWWGTQETQYF. As DNA, the CDR3 is TGCAGTGCTAGGTGGTGGGGGACCCAAGAGACCCAGTACTTC.

This clonotype was picked up a small number of times. V usage is TRBV2 and J usage is TRBJ1-1; D unresolved. Deletions cut 6 bases from V and 5 bases from J, with 16 bases between. The CDR3 has 14 residues. CDR1 is SNHLY, CDR2 FYNNEI, per germline. In nucleotides, the CDR3 is TGTGCCAGCAGCGTTAGTAGGAGCCAAACTGAAGCTTTCTTT. This gives the protein CASSVSRSQTEAFF.

This chain joins TRBV7-2 and TRBJ2-5, with TRBD2 matching 9 bases. Trimming at V came to 3 bases and at J to 4 bases, leaving 6 bases not matched to a gene. Germline lookup yields CDR1 SGHTA and CDR2 FQGNSA. The CDR3 covers 15 residues. The CDR3 DNA reads TGTGCCAGCAGCTTTAGCGGGGGAGGTGGAGAGACCCAGTACTTC. Its translation is CASSFSGGGGETQYF.

This clonotype has more than one count but fewer than ten. The V call is TRBV6-1, the J call TRBJ1-2; D is undetermined. CDR1 MNHNS and CDR2 SASEGT come from the germline V gene. The V end lost 6 bases, the J end lost 2 bases, and 10 bases lay between the germline ends. The CDR3 covers 13 residues. The CDR3 DNA reads TGTGCCAGCAGGCCGACCAAGAACTATGGCTACACCTTC. It is translated as CASRPTKNYGYTF.

The rearrangement links TRBV5-6 to TRBJ2-5; 8 positions agree with TRBD1. Germline trimming cut 3 bases from V and 5 bases from J; bases unmatched to any gene: 12. The CDR3 totals 16 residues. CDR1 and CDR2 (germline): SGHDT, YYEEEE. The CDR3 nucleotides read TGTGCCAGCAGCTCATACCCGAGGGACAGGTCGGAGACCCAGTACTTC. This codes for CASSSYPRDRSETQYF. Drawing the rest from reference TRBV5-6 and TRBJ2-5, the complete variable domain is DAGVTQSPTHLIKTRGQQVTLRCSPKSGHDTVSWYQQALGQGPQFIFQYYEEEERQRGNFPDRFSGHQFPNYSSELNVNALLLGDSALYLCASSSYPRDRSETQYFGPGTRLLVL.

The rearrangement links TRBV3-1 to TRBJ2-7, with 7 bases fitting TRBD1. V shed 8 bases, J shed 0 bases, and the junction held 4 bases outside the gene matches. The CDR3 is made up of 13 amino acids. Germline lookup yields CDR1 LGHDT and CDR2 YNNKEL (reference sequence). The CDR3 protein is CASARGNSYEQYF. The CDR3 DNA reads TGTGCCAGCGCCAGGGGGAACTCCTACGAGCAGTACTTC.

The chain joins TRBV2 to TRBJ2-1, with 15 bases that match TRBD2. V was clipped by 6 bases and J by 0 bases; unmatched bases: 6. Per germline, CDR1 SNHLY and CDR2 FYNNEI. This CDR3 is 18 amino acids long. CDR3 DNA sequence: TGTGCCAGCAGGCCGGGACTAGCGGGGGGAAGCTCCTACAATGAGCAGTTCTTC. It encodes CASRPGLAGGSSYNEQFF.

This clonotype came up once. CDR3 in DNA: TGTGCCAGCAGCTTTACAGGGATCTATGGCTACACCTTC. Protein product: CASSFTGIYGYTF. The rearrangement joins TRBV7-8 to TRBJ1-2; D possibly corresponds to TRBD1 (6 bases). The CDR3 extends over 13 amino acids. Germline-derived CDR1 and CDR2 are SGHVS and FQNEAQ. The germline V and J ends were trimmed by 3 bases and 4 bases, with 9 bases remaining between them.

Many counts were recorded for this clonotype. This chain connects TRBV12-3 or TRBV12-4 to TRBJ2-5, with 9 bases that match TRBD2. V was clipped by 6 bases and J by 5 bases; unmatched bases: 7. The length of the CDR3 is 14 residues. CDR3 in DNA: TGTGCCAGCAGCTTTAGCGGGGGAGGGGAGACCCAGTACTTC. It is translated as CASSFSGGGETQYF.

This clonotype was picked up many times. This chain links TRBV7-2 with TRBJ1-6; D remains ambiguous. The CDR3 length is 12 residues. Germline V gene data show CDR1 as SGHTA and CDR2 as FQGNSA. Between the trimmed V and J ends, which lost 4 bases and 10 bases, there was a span of 8 bases. DNA for the CDR3: TGTGCCAGCAGCTCTCCGTGGTCACCCCTCCACTTT. Its translation is CASSSPWSPLHF.

This clonotype was observed a handful of times. The CDR3 spells CASSTRAGAGELFF. CDR3 coding DNA: TGTGCCAGCAGTACCCGGGCAGGGGCAGGGGAGCTGTTTTTT. This sequence joins TRBV25-1 and TRBJ2-2, with TRBD1 as a possible D gene (6 bases). The V end lost 5 bases, the J end lost 8 bases, and 15 bases lay between the germline ends. The germline V gene encodes CDR1 MGHDK and CDR2 SYGVNS. The CDR3 totals 14 residues.

The chain links TRBV12-3 or TRBV12-4 to TRBJ1-3, with TRBD1 identical over 8 bases. The V segment lost 5 bases and the J segment 4 bases; nucleotides outside the gene matches: 4. CDR3 size: 14 residues. The CDR3 is CASSDRGYGNTIYF. The DNA for the CDR3 is TGTGCCAGCAGTGACAGGGGTTACGGAAACACCATATATTTT.

The rearrangement joins TRBV5-5 to TRBJ1-6; 8 bases match TRBD1. The germline V gene has CDR1 SGHKS and CDR2 YYEKEE (reference sequence). V gave up 0 bases and J gave up 5 bases; unmatched junction bases: 7. The CDR3 sequence is 17 residues long. Here the CDR3 DNA reads TGTGCCAGCAGCTTGGCCCCTAGACAGGGGAATAATTCACCCCTCCACTTT. Its translation: CASSLAPRQGNNSPLHF.

This clonotype appeared a few times. The CDR3 sequence: CASSFSSTSRVDEQFF. The CDR3 DNA follows: TGTGCCAGCAGCTTCTCCTCGACTAGCAGGGTCGATGAGCAGTTCTTC. The V and J genes are TRBV7-2 and TRBJ2-1; the match to TRBD2 covers 7 bases. V gave up 3 bases and J gave up 8 bases; unmatched junction bases: 13. The CDR3 spans 16 residues. In germline, CDR1 is SGHTA, CDR2 FQGNSA.

V is TRBV6-5 and J is TRBJ1-4, with no clear D. The V and J ends lost 5 bases and 5 bases respectively, with 15 bases between them. CDR1 and CDR2 (germline): MNHEY, SVGAGI. CDR3 size: 15 residues. The CDR3 DNA sequence: TGTGCCAGCAGTGCTTCAGAGGCGGTGAATGAAAAACTGTTTTTT. Amino acids: CASSASEAVNEKLFF.

This clonotype was detected a few times. The rearrangement uses TRBV3-1 and TRBJ2-3; 12 nucleotides match TRBD1. Germline V CDR1 and CDR2: LGHDT, YNNKEL (reference sequence). The CDR3 is 16 residues long. The V segment lost 3 bases and the J segment 4 bases; nucleotides outside the gene matches: 5. This CDR3 reads CASSHRDRGQPDTQYF. The CDR3 DNA reads TGTGCCAGCAGCCATCGGGACAGGGGGCAGCCAGATACGCAGTATTTT.

V and J are TRBV7-9 and TRBJ1-1; TRBD1 matches at 7 bases. Germline CDR1 and CDR2: SEHNR and FQNEAQ (reference sequence). J lost 6 bases, V lost 1 base, and 2 bases had no gene match. This CDR3 has 13 residues. CDR3 loop: CASSLEGAAEAFF. In nucleotides, the CDR3 is TGTGCCAGCAGCTTAGAGGGGGCTGCTGAAGCTTTCTTT.

As regards this clonotype: A much larger clone differs by one base, so this may be a read error. The missing conserved phenylalanine or tryptophan at the end of this CDR3 makes a read error likely. The V gene is TRBV7-9, the J gene TRBJ1-2; the D gene is possibly TRBD1 (5 bases). Germline-derived CDR1 and CDR2 are SEHNR and FQNEAQ (reference sequence). There are 14 residues in the CDR3. V gave up 4 bases and J gave up 3 bases, with 12 bases separating them. CDR3 loop: CASSSHGGDYGYTL. CDR3 nucleotides: TGTGCCAGCAGCTCCCATGGGGGAGACTATGGCTACACCTTG.

Turning to this clonotype: Since a much larger clone is just one base distant, this may be a read error. The chain employs TRBV5-1 and TRBJ1-1, with TRBD1 matching 8 bases. CDR3 length equals 18 residues. Germline V gene sequence: CDR1 SGHRS, CDR2 YFSETQ. V trimming: 0 bases; J trimming: 4 bases; junction bases outside the gene matches: 14. CDR3 residues: CASSLVGRTGRSVTEAFF. CDR3 bases: TGCGCCAGCAGCTTGGTCGGACGGACAGGGCGCTCAGTCACTGAAGCTTTCTTT. The full variable domain, completed using reference TRBV5-1 and TRBJ1-1, is KAGVTQTPRYLIKTRGQQVTLSCSPISGHRSVSWYQQTPGQGLQFLFEYFSETQRNKGNFPGRFSGRQFSNSRSEMNVSTLELGDSALYLCASSLVGRTGRSVTEAFFGQGTRLTVV.

V usage is TRBV29-1 and J usage is TRBJ1-5; D perhaps matches TRBD1 (5 bases). The ends were cut back, 4 bases at V and 5 bases at J, with 9 bases in the middle. CDR3 length equals 12 residues. Germline values: CDR1 SQVTM, CDR2 ANQGSEA. CDR3 nucleotides: TGCAGCGTTGCAGGCAGGGATCAGCCCCAGCATTTT. It is translated as CSVAGRDQPQHF. Variable domain in full (rest from reference TRBV29-1 and TRBJ1-5): SAVISQKPSRDICQRGTSLTIQCQVDSQVTMMFWYRQQPGQSLTLIATANQGSEATYESGFVIDKFPISRPNLTFSTLTVSNMSPEDSSIYLCSVAGRDQPQHFGDGTRLSIL.

This sequence joins TRBV20-1 and TRBJ1-5; D is unclear. The CDR3 spans 13 residues. The V and J ends lost 0 bases and 5 bases respectively, with 8 bases between them. From germline, CDR1 is DFQATT and CDR2 SNEGSKA (reference sequence). Written as DNA, the CDR3 is TGCAGTGCTAGAGAGACGCCGGATCAGCCCCAGCATTTT. Translated: CSARETPDQPQHF.

Relative to its sample, this clonotype is medium-sized (0.01 to 0.1%). This chain connects TRBV11-3 to TRBJ2-1; 15 positions agree with TRBD2. Germline CDR1 is SGHNT and CDR2 is YENEEA. Germline trimming cut 1 base from V and 6 bases from J; bases unmatched to any gene: 1. This CDR3 has 16 amino acids. CDR3: CASSLGTSGGANEQFF. In DNA, the CDR3 is TGTGCCAGCAGCTTAGGGACTAGCGGGGGGGCCAATGAGCAGTTCTTC.

This clonotype was recorded a few times. The chain employs TRBV5-1 and TRBJ1-4; 8 nucleotides match TRBD1. This CDR3 contains 15 residues. Trimming at V came to 0 bases and at J to 8 bases, leaving 6 bases not matched to a gene. Germline CDR1 and CDR2: SGHRS and YFSETQ. The CDR3 sequence is CASSLGDRGAEKLFF. Written as DNA, the CDR3 is TGCGCCAGCAGCTTGGGTGACAGGGGAGCCGAAAAACTGTTTTTT. Full variable domain (rest looked up from reference TRBV5-1 and TRBJ1-4): KAGVTQTPRYLIKTRGQQVTLSCSPISGHRSVSWYQQTPGQGLQFLFEYFSETQRNKGNFPGRFSGRQFSNSRSEMNVSTLELGDSALYLCASSLGDRGAEKLFFGSGTQLSVL.